This T cell receptor beta chain was sequenced during a study of blood T cell dynamics during melanoma immunotherapy. About the research overall: Metastatic melanoma patients received first-line pembrolizumab or nivolumab plus ipilimumab.

This CDR3 is 12 amino acids long. Germline CDR1 SGHNT, CDR2 YENEEA. V was clipped by 4 bases and J by 4 bases, with 8 bases between them. Sequencing used immunoSEQ multiplex PCR; TCRdb keeps in-frame clones, though not all of them. The sample includes 7,000 or so clones, about 80% of them seen just once. As to time point: pre-treatment baseline. One draw preceded checkpoint blockade; another followed its first cycle at week 3. Response was assessed by RECIST 1.1 at 12 weeks, except a couple of rapid progressors. Patients with prior systemic cancer treatment, concomitant immunosuppressants, or other active malignancies were excluded.

The source material was blood, sampled from a patient treated with checkpoint blockade. This sequence joins TRBV11-3 and TRBJ2-7, with D uncertain. This clonotype was obtained from a human donor with melanoma. The CDR3: CASSSENYEQYF. The CDR3 nucleotides are TGTGCCAGCAGCTCCGAGAATTACGAGCAGTACTTC.